The 20 T cell receptor beta chains given below trace back to one sample, sequenced in a study of blood T cell repertoires in COVID-19 (TCRdb year 2020). The receptor library was made with the immunoSEQ multiplex PCR assay. TCRdb took over this immuneACCESS table, retaining in-frame rearrangements with V and J assigned. Such tables are incomplete; in checked studies, under half of the missing clones stem from an unresolved V gene, and the remainder is unexplained. The sample profile shows about 190,000 clones; 82% of them were found once. Roughly 7.1% of the sample lies in the top ten. Sequencing input: peripheral blood. The receptors were sampled from a woman aged 60-70 years with COVID-19, enrolled during active disease.

This clone was counted between two and nine times. The chain links TRBV29-1 to TRBJ1-6; maybe TRBD1 (5 bases). In germline, CDR1 is SQVTM, CDR2 ANQGSEA. The CDR3 contains 13 residues. The V gene lost 6 bases and the J gene lost 8 bases, with 14 bases spanning the gap. The CDR3 here is CSVRGRGDSPLHF. CDR3 in DNA: TGCAGCGTGAGAGGCCGGGGGGATTCACCCCTCCACTTT.

The chain is built from TRBV7-3 and TRBJ2-1, with D unresolved. Trimming stripped 6 bases from V and 0 bases from J, with 6 bases between. Germline CDR1 reads SGHTA; CDR2 reads FQGTGA. The CDR3 is 13 amino acids. In DNA form, the CDR3 reads TGTGCCAGCAGACAAAACTCCTACAATGAGCAGTTCTTC. This codes for CASRQNSYNEQFF. Full variable domain (missing parts from reference TRBV7-3 and TRBJ2-1): GAGVSQTPSNKVTEKGKYVELRCDPISGHTALYWYRQSLGQGPEFLIYFQGTGAADDSGLPNDRFFAVRPEGSVSTLKIQRTERGDSAVYLCASRQNSYNEQFFGPGTRLTVL.

The rearrangement links TRBV19 to TRBJ2-2; D call uncertain. The CDR3 covers 14 residues. Trimming pared 5 bases from V and 0 bases from J, leaving 7 bases between. Looked up from germline, CDR1 is LNHDA and CDR2 is SQIVND (reference sequence). This chain's CDR3 is CASSVSANTGELFF. DNA of the CDR3: TGTGCCAGTAGTGTATCGGCGAACACCGGGGAGCTGTTTTTT.

The chain carries TRBV6-5 and TRBJ1-5; 10 nucleotides agree with TRBD1. The germline gives CDR1 MNHEY, CDR2 SVGAGI. This CDR3 comprises 15 residues. V trimming: 4 bases; J trimming: 5 bases; junction bases outside the gene matches: 5. The CDR3 DNA follows: TGTGCCAGCAGTTCCCGGGACAGGGGTGATCAGCCCCAGCATTTT. Its protein is CASSSRDRGDQPQHF.

This chain links TRBV16 with TRBJ1-2; 8 positions match TRBD1. V was clipped by 4 bases and J by 2 bases; unmatched bases: 6. Germline values: CDR1 KGHSY, CDR2 FQNENV. The CDR3 runs to 15 residues. The CDR3 DNA reads TGTGCCAGCAGCCCTTGGACAGGGACCAACTATGGCTACACCTTC. Protein product: CASSPWTGTNYGYTF.

V gene TRBV6-5 combines with J gene TRBJ1-6, with D possibly matching TRBD1 (5 bases). The CDR3 has 14 amino acids. Trimming removed 4 bases at V and 5 bases at J, with 9 bases between. Germline V gene sequence: CDR1 MNHEY, CDR2 SVGAGI. This CDR3 reads CASSSGHNNSPLHF. The CDR3 DNA is TGTGCCAGCAGTTCCGGACACAATAATTCACCCCTCCACTTT.

The genes are TRBV7-9 and TRBJ2-5, with 9 bases matching TRBD1. With 5 bases clipped from V and 4 bases from J, the junction kept 8 bases outside the gene matches. The CDR3 is made up of 15 amino acids. The germline V gene encodes CDR1 SEHNR and CDR2 FQNEAQ (reference sequence). The CDR3 nucleotides are TGTGCCAGCAGCCAGACAGGGGGTTTCGGAGAGACCCAGTACTTC. Translation: CASSQTGGFGETQYF.

Regarding this clone: The sample has other DNA sequences that encode this CDR3 too. The chain employs TRBV18 and TRBJ1-5, with D tentatively TRBD1 (5 bases). Germline V CDR1 and CDR2: KGHSH, LQKENI. With 3 bases removed from V and 0 bases from J, the gap between germline ends came to 6 bases. CDR3 length equals 14 residues. CDR3 in amino acids: CASSPDSSNQPQHF. Here the CDR3 DNA reads TGTGCCAGCTCACCTGACAGTAGCAATCAGCCCCAGCATTTT.

The sample holds a few counts of this clone. The chain couples TRBV27 to TRBJ1-1; D remains ambiguous. The CDR3 runs to 13 residues. V was pared by 2 bases and J by 0 bases, with 4 bases between. Germline V gives CDR1 MNHEY, CDR2 SMNVEV (reference sequence). CDR3 sequence (DNA): TGTGCCAGCAGTTTAGTTATGAACACTGAAGCTTTCTTT. Amino acids: CASSLVMNTEAFF.

CDR3 coding DNA: TGTGCCAGCAGCTTGTTATCACAGGGGAGCAATCAGCCCCAGCATTTT. Encoded protein: CASSLLSQGSNQPQHF. The V call is TRBV5-4, the J call TRBJ1-5, with 7 bases that match TRBD1. Germline CDR1 is SGHNT and CDR2 is YYREEE (reference sequence). J gave up 1 base and V 1 base, and 5 bases lay outside the gene matches. The CDR3 has 16 amino acids.

V gene TRBV27 combines with J gene TRBJ2-2, with 7 positions matching TRBD2. The germline V gene encodes CDR1 MNHEY and CDR2 SMNVEV (reference sequence). The junction had 11 bases not matched to a gene; V was cut back by 5 bases and J by 8 bases. The CDR3 runs to 15 residues. The CDR3 reads CASSAGGAGVGELFF. The CDR3 DNA reads TGTGCCAGCAGTGCGGGCGGGGCGGGAGTGGGGGAGCTGTTTTTT.

In nucleotides, the CDR3 is TGTGCCAGCAGTTTGACAGGGGGCTATGGCTACACCTTC. It yields the protein CASSLTGGYGYTF. The V gene is TRBV28, the J gene TRBJ1-2; 9 positions agree with TRBD1. Germline CDR1 reads MDHEN; CDR2 reads SYDVKM. The V gene end was trimmed by 3 bases and the J gene end by 4 bases; junction bases not matched to a gene: 0. The CDR3 covers 13 residues.

This clone was detected once. The chain has TRBV10-1 and TRBJ1-1, with 8 nucleotides matching TRBD1. The germline gives CDR1 WNHNN, CDR2 SYGVQD (reference sequence). The CDR3 covers 14 residues. The V and J ends lost 4 bases and 4 bases, in that order; junction bases with no gene match: 5. The CDR3 nucleotides are TGCGCCAGCAGTGTTTGGCAGGGGGCCACTGAAGCTTTCTTT. The encoded protein is CASSVWQGATEAFF.

CDR3: CASSQDLQGAYGKLFF. The CDR3 coding sequence is TGCGCCAGCAGCCAAGATCTACAGGGGGCTTATGGAAAACTGTTTTTT. The chain recombines TRBV4-1 with TRBJ1-4; 9 nucleotides line up with TRBD1. The J segment lost 10 bases and the V segment lost 0 bases, leaving 9 bases of the junction unmatched. The CDR3 spans 16 residues. CDR1 and CDR2 (germline): MGHRA, YSYEKL.

The rearrangement links TRBV6-4 to TRBJ2-3, with 8 bases matching TRBD2. The CDR3 has 14 amino acids. V shed 4 bases and J 3 bases; nucleotides not matched to a gene: 3. CDR1 is MRHNA, CDR2 SNTAGT, per germline. This chain's CDR3 is CASSVSGRTDTQYF. CDR3 in DNA: TGTGCCAGCAGTGTGAGCGGGAGAACAGATACGCAGTATTTT.

V usage is TRBV25-1 and J usage is TRBJ1-2, with D unclear. V gave up 5 bases and J gave up 2 bases, with 6 bases separating them. This CDR3 comprises 12 residues. The germline V gene has CDR1 MGHDK and CDR2 SYGVNS. CDR3 in DNA: TGTGCCAGCAGTCGGGGAAACTATGGCTACACCTTC. Its protein product is CASSRGNYGYTF.

The DNA for the CDR3 is TGTGCCAGCAGCCTCGAAGGCGGCTTCTACGAGCAGTACTTC. This sequence encodes CASSLEGGFYEQYF. The chain joins TRBV28 to TRBJ2-7, with D hard to call. From germline, CDR1 is MDHEN and CDR2 SYDVKM. V lost 6 bases to trimming and J lost 3 bases, with 15 bases between them. CDR3 length equals 14 residues.

V is TRBV27 and J is TRBJ2-7; 14 bases are a match to TRBD2. CDR3 size: 16 residues. The V segment lost 6 bases and the J segment 5 bases; nucleotides outside the gene matches: 9. Per germline, CDR1 MNHEY and CDR2 SMNVEV (reference sequence). Here the CDR3 reads CASSPSGLAGEDEQYV. The DNA of the CDR3 is TGTGCCAGCAGCCCCTCGGGACTAGCGGGGGAGGACGAGCAGTACGTC.

This rearrangement joins TRBV5-1 to TRBJ2-3; TRBD2 agrees at 11 bases. Germline V CDR1 and CDR2: SGHRS, YFSETQ. V dropped 4 bases and J dropped 2; count of bases not matched to a gene: 3. This CDR3 has 15 residues. The CDR3 protein is CASSPSGGPTDTQYF. CDR3 coding DNA: TGCGCCAGCAGCCCTAGCGGGGGGCCCACAGATACGCAGTATTTT.

The chain has TRBV19 and TRBJ2-5, with TRBD1 matching 7 bases. Germline loops: CDR1 LNHDA, CDR2 SQIVND (reference sequence). The ends lost 3 bases at V and 4 bases at J; junction bases unmatched: 2. This CDR3 comprises 13 residues. The CDR3 loop reads CASSMGDRETQYF. CDR3 nucleotide sequence: TGTGCCAGTAGTATGGGGGACAGAGAGACCCAGTACTTC.